The present entry profiles one T cell receptor beta chain with its context. Its antigen is not known. Sequenced by immunoSEQ multiplex PCR; TCRdb stores in-frame clones only, minus some. The data show around 94,000 clones, roughly nine tenths seen once. Germline lookup yields CDR1 MGHRA and CDR2 YSYEKL. The germline V and J ends were trimmed by 4 bases and 5 bases, with 20 bases remaining between them. CDR3 length: 17 residues. This record comes from a study of a mutant IDH1 vaccine in newly diagnosed glioma. About the study: Patients began vaccination 4-6 weeks after radiotherapy alone, or with temozolomide cycles. It was at week 35 that visit V12 occurred, and at week 47 that visit V13 did.

The time point was: week 47, end of study. Every vaccination contained 300 ug of the mutant IDH1 20-mer peptide and was paired with topical imiquimod. There were eight vaccinations for patients, given in weeks 1, 3, 5, 7, 11, 15, 19 and 23. The TCR was taken from a woman between 45 and 60 years old with glioma. Sequenced here: PBMCs, sampled from a glioma patient whose treatment included an IDH1 peptide vaccine. The chain links TRBV4-1 to TRBJ1-4; D is unresolved. The CDR3 spells CASSPTGYRFRNEKLFF. The CDR3 DNA reads TGCGCCAGCAGCCCGACGGGGTACCGTTTCCGGAATGAAAAACTGTTTTTT.